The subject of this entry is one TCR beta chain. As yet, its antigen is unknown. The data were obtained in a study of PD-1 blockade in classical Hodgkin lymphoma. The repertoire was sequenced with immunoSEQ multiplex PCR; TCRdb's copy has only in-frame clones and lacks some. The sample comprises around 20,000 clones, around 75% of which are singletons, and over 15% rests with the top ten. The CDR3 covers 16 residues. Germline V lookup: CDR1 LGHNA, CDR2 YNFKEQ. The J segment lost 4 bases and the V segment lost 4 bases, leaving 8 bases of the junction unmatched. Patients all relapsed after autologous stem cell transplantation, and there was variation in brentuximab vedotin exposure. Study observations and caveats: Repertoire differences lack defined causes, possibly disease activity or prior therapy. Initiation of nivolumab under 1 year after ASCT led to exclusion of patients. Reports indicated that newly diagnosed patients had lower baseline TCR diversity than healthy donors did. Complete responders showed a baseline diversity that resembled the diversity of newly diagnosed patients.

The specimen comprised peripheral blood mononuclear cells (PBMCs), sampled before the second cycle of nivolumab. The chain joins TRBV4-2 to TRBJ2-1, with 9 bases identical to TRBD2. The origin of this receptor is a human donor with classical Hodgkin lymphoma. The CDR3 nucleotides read TGTGCCAGCAGCCGTTTGTCTAGCGGGACGTACAATGAGCAGTTCTTC. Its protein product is CASSRLSSGTYNEQFF.